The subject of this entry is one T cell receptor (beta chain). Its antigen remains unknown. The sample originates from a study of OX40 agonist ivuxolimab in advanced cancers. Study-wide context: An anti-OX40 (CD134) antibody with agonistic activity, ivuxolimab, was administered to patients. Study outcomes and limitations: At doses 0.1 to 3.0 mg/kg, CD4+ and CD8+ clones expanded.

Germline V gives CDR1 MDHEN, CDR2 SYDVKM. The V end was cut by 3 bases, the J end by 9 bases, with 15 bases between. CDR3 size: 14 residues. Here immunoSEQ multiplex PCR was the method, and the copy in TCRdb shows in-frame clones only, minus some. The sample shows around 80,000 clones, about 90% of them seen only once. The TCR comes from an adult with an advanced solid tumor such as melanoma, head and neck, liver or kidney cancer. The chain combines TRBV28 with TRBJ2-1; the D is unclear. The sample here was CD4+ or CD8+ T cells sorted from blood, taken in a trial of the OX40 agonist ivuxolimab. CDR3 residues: CASSFLRSAGEQFF. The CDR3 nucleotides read TGTGCCAGCAGTTTCCTACGTAGTGCAGGTGAGCAGTTCTTC.